A single sample is the source of the 21 T cell receptor beta chains below, sequenced in a study of T cells in Graves' hyperthyroidism and ophthalmopathy. There were TCR beta CDR3 regions amplified from RNA transcripts. HTBI primers were employed in a first-round RT-PCR of the TCR CDR3. MiXCR, applied by TCRdb to the multiplex PCR reads, yields one record per CDR3 protein. This table has hundreds of thousands of distinct CDR3 sequences, about 20% appearing once. The sample was blood. The origin of the receptors is a man aged 35 to 55 with Graves' ophthalmopathy.

This clonotype turned up a few times. V is TRBV18 and J is TRBJ1-4, with a possible D match to TRBD1 (5 bases). The CDR3 covers 13 residues. Trimming took off 5 bases at V and 7 bases at J, with 11 bases between the two ends. The germline V gene encodes CDR1 KGHSH and CDR2 LQKENI. This CDR3 reads CASSGSRVEKLFF. CDR3 coding DNA: TGTGCCAGCTCAGGCTCCAGGGTTGAAAAACTGTTTTTT.

A few counts support this clonotype. The V call is TRBV7-2, the J call TRBJ2-3; 14 bases are a match to TRBD2. The J segment lost 4 bases and the V segment lost 5 bases, leaving 5 bases of the junction unmatched. The CDR3 has 16 residues. Germline V CDR1 and CDR2: SGHTA, FQGNSA. For the CDR3, the DNA is TGTGCCAGCAGCCTAAGACTAGCGGGAGGGGCAGATACGCAGTATTTT. Amino acid sequence: CASSLRLAGGADTQYF.

This rearrangement joins TRBV5-1 to TRBJ1-6; D gene ambiguous. The CDR3 length is 14 residues. The germline CDR1 and CDR2 sequences are SGHRS and YFSETQ. V was shortened by 5 bases and J by 5 bases, with 11 bases between the two germline ends. CDR3 amino acids: CASRATQNNSPLHF. CDR3 bases: TGCGCCAGCAGGGCAACTCAAAATAATTCACCCCTCCACTTT.

This clonotype was counted ten times or more. The rearrangement joins TRBV5-1 to TRBJ2-7; a possible D gene is TRBD1 (6 bases). The CDR3 runs 13 residues. The germline V gene has CDR1 SGHRS and CDR2 YFSETQ. Between the trimmed V and J ends, which lost 5 bases and 5 bases, there was a span of 14 bases. The CDR3 DNA reads TGCGCCAGCAGTTTTAGACAGGACCACGAGCAGTACTTC. Its protein product is CASSFRQDHEQYF.

The V call is TRBV29-1, the J call TRBJ2-7; D uncertain. The germline gives CDR1 SQVTM, CDR2 ANQGSEA. V was cut by 4 bases and J by 2 bases, with 6 bases left in between. The CDR3 is 11 amino acids. Written as DNA, the CDR3 is TGCAGCGTTGTGTGGACCTACGAGCAGTACTTC. It specifies CSVVWTYEQYF.

There are a few counts of this clonotype. This rearrangement joins TRBV15 to TRBJ2-7; D could derive from TRBD1 or TRBD2 (6 bases each). The CDR3 is made up of 13 amino acids. V lost 8 bases and J lost 3, with 14 bases in between. The germline gives CDR1 LNHNV, CDR2 YYDKDF (reference sequence). CDR3: CATRRGEDYEQYF. The DNA of the CDR3 is TGTGCCACCCGGAGGGGGGAGGACTACGAGCAGTACTTC.

This clonotype was found a few times. The CDR3 loop is CASSIFSGGAGEQFF. The CDR3, as DNA: TGTGCCAGCAGTATCTTTAGCGGGGGGGCAGGTGAGCAGTTCTTC. V is TRBV6-2 or TRBV6-3 and J is TRBJ2-1, with 11 bases that match TRBD2. The CDR3 runs 15 residues. Germline lookup yields CDR1 MNHEY and CDR2 SVGEGT. V lost 5 bases, J lost 9 bases, and 9 bases stayed unmatched.

This clonotype was observed many times. The chain carries TRBV28 and TRBJ2-1; 7 nucleotides align to TRBD1. Trimming cost V 0 bases and J 5 bases; bases outside gene matches: 1. CDR1 MDHEN and CDR2 SYDVKM come from the germline V gene. This CDR3 region has 14 residues. CDR3 sequence reads: CASSLWTGNNEQFF. The DNA for the CDR3 is TGTGCCAGCAGTTTATGGACAGGGAACAATGAGCAGTTCTTC.

J is TRBJ2-7 and V is TRBV20-1; 7 nucleotides align to TRBD2. V trimming: 1 base; J trimming: 4 bases; junction bases outside the gene matches: 10. CDR3 size: 15 residues. Looked up from germline, CDR1 is DFQATT and CDR2 is SNEGSKA (reference sequence). The CDR3 loop is CSARVLRETGYEQYF. The CDR3 DNA is TGCAGTGCTAGAGTTCTGCGGGAGACGGGATACGAGCAGTACTTC.

A few counts support this clonotype. The chain carries TRBV20-1 and TRBJ2-5; the match to TRBD1 covers 9 bases. The CDR3 spans 16 residues. V shed 0 bases, J shed 5 bases, and the junction held 10 bases outside the gene matches. Germline V gene data show CDR1 as DFQATT and CDR2 as SNEGSKA (reference sequence). The CDR3 nucleotides are TGCAGTGCTAGAGATTCGGCCGGGACAGGGTGGGAGACCCAGTACTTC. Translated, it gives CSARDSAGTGWETQYF.

This clonotype was observed a handful of times. The V gene is TRBV4-1, the J gene TRBJ2-1, with 7 nucleotides matching TRBD2. CDR3 length: 14 amino acids. Germline CDR1 and CDR2: MGHRA and YSYEKL. With V trimmed by 0 bases and J by 7 bases, 3 bases remained unmatched. CDR3 nucleotides: TGCGCCAGCAGCCAAGATGGGGGGGGGAATGAGCAGTTCTTC. It is translated as CASSQDGGGNEQFF.

This clonotype was observed a handful of times. CDR3 residues: CSASPRSYEQYF. CDR3 in DNA: TGCAGTGCTAGCCCCCGCAGCTACGAGCAGTACTTC. The chain carries TRBV20-1 and TRBJ2-7; D gene uncertain. Germline V lookup: CDR1 DFQATT, CDR2 SNEGSKA (reference sequence). The CDR3 extends over 12 amino acids. V lost 3 bases to trimming and J lost 3 bases, with 9 bases between them.

The V gene is TRBV29-1, the J gene TRBJ2-5; TRBD2 might be the D (5 bases). This CDR3 is 14 amino acids long. Per germline, CDR1 SQVTM and CDR2 ANQGSEA. Trimming took 7 bases from V and 1 from J, leaving 16 bases between them. The CDR3 sequence is CSARTENGQETQYF. CDR3 DNA sequence: TGCAGCGCTCGGACTGAAAACGGCCAAGAGACCCAGTACTTC.

A few counts support this clonotype. The J gene is TRBJ2-2, the V gene TRBV19; 8 bases are a match to TRBD2. The CDR3 loop spans 16 amino acids. Trimming took 6 bases from V and 3 from J; bases not matched to a gene: 9. The V gene's germline CDR1 is LNHDA and CDR2 SQIVND (reference sequence). CDR3 in DNA: TGTGCCAGTAGACTAAACGCAGCGGGGGACACCGGGGAGCTGTTTTTT. This gives the protein CASRLNAAGDTGELFF. Variable domain in full (rest from reference TRBV19 and TRBJ2-2): DGGITQSPKYLFRKEGQNVTLSCEQNLNHDAMYWYRQDPGQGLRLIYYSQIVNDFQKGDIAEGYSVSREKKESFPLTVTSAQKNPTAFYLCASRLNAAGDTGELFFGEGSRLTVL.

This clonotype has only a few counts. The J gene is TRBJ2-1, the V gene TRBV20-1, with D possibly being TRBD2 (5 bases). Germline CDR1 DFQATT, CDR2 SNEGSKA (reference sequence). Trimming stripped 4 bases from V and 5 bases from J, with 12 bases between. The CDR3 covers 13 residues. CDR3 protein: CSAIYVSDNEQFF. As DNA, the CDR3 is TGCAGTGCTATTTACGTTAGCGACAATGAGCAGTTCTTC.

In this sample, this clonotype turned up once. This sequence may be a read error, since a much larger clone differs from it by one base. The chain employs TRBV18 and TRBJ1-2; 7 bases line up with TRBD1. The V gene's germline CDR1 is KGHSH and CDR2 LQKENI. The CDR3 has 11 residues. V trimming: 5 bases; J trimming: 10 bases; junction bases outside the gene matches: 4. The DNA of the CDR3 is TGTGCCAGCTCAACACAGGGGCTCTACACCTTC. As protein: CASSTQGLYTF.

The gene calls are TRBV7-9 and TRBJ2-6; D is possibly TRBD2 (5 bases). Germline V gene data show CDR1 as SEHNR and CDR2 as FQNEAQ (reference sequence). The V gene lost 1 base and the J gene lost 2 bases, with 9 bases spanning the gap. CDR3 length equals 16 residues. The CDR3 region has the DNA TGTGCCAGCAGCTTAGGCGGACTCACTGGGGCCAACGTCCTGACTTTC. Its translation is CASSLGGLTGANVLTF.

This clonotype was observed a few times. This chain uses TRBV28 with TRBJ2-2; TRBD2 aligns across 10 bases. In germline, CDR1 is MDHEN, CDR2 SYDVKM. This CDR3 has 15 residues. V shed 5 bases and J 5 bases; nucleotides not matched to a gene: 5. CDR3 sequence reads: CASSPSSGRTGELFF. The CDR3 DNA follows: TGTGCCAGCAGTCCTTCTAGCGGGAGAACCGGGGAGCTGTTTTTT.

CDR3 protein: CASSLNGQGTDTQYF. The CDR3 DNA reads TGTGCCAGCAGCTTGAACGGACAGGGAACCGATACGCAGTATTTT. The rearrangement uses TRBV7-2 and TRBJ2-3; 8 bases are shared with TRBD1. The germline V gene has CDR1 SGHTA and CDR2 FQGNSA. Trimming cost V 3 bases and J 6 bases; bases outside gene matches: 8. CDR3 length: 15 residues.

This clonotype was observed at least ten times. This chain links TRBV3-1 with TRBJ2-5; D might be TRBD2 (6 bases). Trimming took 1 base from V and 7 from J, leaving 10 bases between them. The CDR3 contains 13 residues. CDR1 is LGHDT and CDR2 is YNNKEL in the germline V gene (reference sequence). DNA of the CDR3: TGTGCCAGCAGCCAAGGTAGACTAGGGACCCAGTACTTC. Translation gives CASSQGRLGTQYF.

This clonotype came up many times. The chain uses TRBV11-1 and TRBJ2-1; unclear D gene. This CDR3 has 16 residues. Trimming left V 0 bases short and J 4 bases short, with 13 bases between. CDR1 and CDR2 (germline): SGHAT, FQDESV (reference sequence). CDR3 DNA: TGTGCCAGCAGCTTAGCAGTTGCAGACAATTACAATGAGCAGTTCTTC. It encodes CASSLAVADNYNEQFF.